Sequencing of this T cell receptor (beta chain) was carried out in a study of shared clonotypes between healthy human individuals. Around 90 million PBMCs supplied genomic DNA for unsorted samples. In the authors' methods: There were no quality scores in the junction-only immunoSEQ sequences, so filtering differed. Libraries were prepared by immunoSEQ multiplex PCR; TCRdb keeps only in-frame clonotypes and omits some of them. V and J calls and clone size are copied from that table; D and trimming were computed from the DNA. The sample holds hundreds of thousands of clones, around 75% seen once. Only a few counts were recorded for this clone. Its antigen is as yet unknown. General study findings and limits: The expectation was that sequencing depth would affect clonotype sharing among donors.

The CDR3 length is 15 residues. Germline V gene data show CDR1 as SNHLY and CDR2 as FYNNEI. Trimming stripped 4 bases from V and 1 base from J, with 10 bases between. The rearrangement uses TRBV2 and TRBJ2-2; tentatively, D is TRBD1 (6 bases). The sequenced material came from PBMCs. This receptor was taken from a woman aged 40 to 55 in good health. Some clones in this sample may be carry-over from other donors' samples. CDR3 in DNA: TGTGCCAGCAGTGTACGCAGGGGGAACACCGGGGAGCTGTTTTTT. Protein: CASSVRRGNTGELFF.